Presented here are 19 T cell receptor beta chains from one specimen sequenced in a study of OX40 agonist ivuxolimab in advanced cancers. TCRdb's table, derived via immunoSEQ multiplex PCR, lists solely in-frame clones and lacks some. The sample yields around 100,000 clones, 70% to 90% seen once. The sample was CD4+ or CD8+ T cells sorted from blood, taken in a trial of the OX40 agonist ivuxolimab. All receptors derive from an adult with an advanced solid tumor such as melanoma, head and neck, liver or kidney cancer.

CDR3 residues: CASADSGAETQYF. In DNA, the CDR3 is TGTGCCAGCGCGGATTCGGGAGCAGAGACCCAGTACTTC. The chain has TRBV19 and TRBJ2-5, with D perhaps TRBD2 (6 bases). CDR1 is LNHDA, CDR2 SQIVND, per germline (reference sequence). V was pared by 9 bases and J by 4 bases, with 15 bases between. This CDR3 comprises 13 residues.

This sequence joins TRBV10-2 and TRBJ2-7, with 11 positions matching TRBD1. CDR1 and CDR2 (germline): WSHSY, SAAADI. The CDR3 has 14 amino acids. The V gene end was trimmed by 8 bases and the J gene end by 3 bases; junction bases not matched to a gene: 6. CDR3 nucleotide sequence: TGCGCCAGCCGGAAGGGACAGGGGGGCTACGAGCAGTACTTC. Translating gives CASRKGQGGYEQYF.

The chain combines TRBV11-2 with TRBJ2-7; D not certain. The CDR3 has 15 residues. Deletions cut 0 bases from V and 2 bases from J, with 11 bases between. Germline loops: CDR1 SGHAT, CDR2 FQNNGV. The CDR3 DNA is TGTGCCAGCAGCTTAGATGGAGTTGTTACCTACGAGCAGTACTTC. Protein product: CASSLDGVVTYEQYF.

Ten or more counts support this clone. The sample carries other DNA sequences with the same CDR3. CDR3 in amino acids: CASSIPGQGARQPQHF. The CDR3 bases are TGTGCCAGTAGTATTCCGGGACAGGGGGCACGACAGCCCCAGCATTTT. The rearrangement uses TRBV19 and TRBJ1-5; 12 bases fit TRBD1. This CDR3 is built from 16 residues. The germline CDR1 and CDR2 sequences are LNHDA and SQIVND (reference sequence). The ends lost 3 bases at V and 7 bases at J; junction bases unmatched: 7.

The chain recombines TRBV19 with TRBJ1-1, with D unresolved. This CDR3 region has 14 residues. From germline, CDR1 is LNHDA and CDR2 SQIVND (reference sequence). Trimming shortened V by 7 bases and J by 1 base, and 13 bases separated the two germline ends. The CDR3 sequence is CASMNPRGNTEAFF. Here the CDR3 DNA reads TGTGCCAGTATGAACCCGCGGGGGAACACTGAAGCTTTCTTT. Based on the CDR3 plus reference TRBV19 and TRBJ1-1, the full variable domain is DGGITQSPKYLFRKEGQNVTLSCEQNLNHDAMYWYRQDPGQGLRLIYYSQIVNDFQKGDIAEGYSVSREKKESFPLTVTSAQKNPTAFYLCASMNPRGNTEAFFGQGTRLTVV.

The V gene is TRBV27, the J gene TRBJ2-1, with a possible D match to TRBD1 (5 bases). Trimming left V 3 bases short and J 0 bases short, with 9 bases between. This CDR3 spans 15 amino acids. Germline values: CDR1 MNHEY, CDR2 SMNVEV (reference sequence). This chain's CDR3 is CASSFWGSSYNEQFF. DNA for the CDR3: TGTGCCAGCAGTTTTTGGGGCAGCTCCTACAATGAGCAGTTCTTC.

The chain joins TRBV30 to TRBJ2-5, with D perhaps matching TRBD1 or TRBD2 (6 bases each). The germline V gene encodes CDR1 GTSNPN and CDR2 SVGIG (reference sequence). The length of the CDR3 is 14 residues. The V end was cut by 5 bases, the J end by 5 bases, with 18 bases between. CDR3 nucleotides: TGTGCCTGGGGCCGCCCGACTAGGGGGGAGACCCAGTACTTC. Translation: CAWGRPTRGETQYF.

The CDR3: CASSPGRSNQPQHF. CDR3 DNA: TGTGCCAGCTCCCCCGGACGGTCCAATCAGCCCCAGCATTTT. This chain connects TRBV6-6 to TRBJ1-5, with D unresolved. The germline CDR1 and CDR2 sequences are MNHNY and SVGAGI (reference sequence). The CDR3 totals 14 residues. V lost 8 bases to trimming and J lost 3 bases, with 14 bases between them.

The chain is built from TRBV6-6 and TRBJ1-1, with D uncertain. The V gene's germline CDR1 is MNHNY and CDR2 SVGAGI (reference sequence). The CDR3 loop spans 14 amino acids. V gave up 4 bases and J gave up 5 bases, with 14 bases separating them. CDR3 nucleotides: TGTGCCAGCAGTTTATCACACTCCGGAACTGAAGCTTTCTTT. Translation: CASSLSHSGTEAFF.

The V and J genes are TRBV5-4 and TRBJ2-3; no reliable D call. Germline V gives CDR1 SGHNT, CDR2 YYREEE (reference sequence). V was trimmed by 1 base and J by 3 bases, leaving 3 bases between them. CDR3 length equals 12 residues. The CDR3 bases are TGTGCCAGCAGCTTGATGACAGATACGCAGTATTTT. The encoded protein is CASSLMTDTQYF.

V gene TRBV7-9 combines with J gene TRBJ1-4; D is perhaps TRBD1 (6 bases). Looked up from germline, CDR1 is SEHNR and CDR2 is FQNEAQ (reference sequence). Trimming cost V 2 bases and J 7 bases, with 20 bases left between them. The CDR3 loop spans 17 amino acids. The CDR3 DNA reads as TGTGCCAGCAGCTTATCAGGGGCCAGCGGAGATAGTGAAAAACTGTTTTTT. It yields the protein CASSLSGASGDSEKLFF.

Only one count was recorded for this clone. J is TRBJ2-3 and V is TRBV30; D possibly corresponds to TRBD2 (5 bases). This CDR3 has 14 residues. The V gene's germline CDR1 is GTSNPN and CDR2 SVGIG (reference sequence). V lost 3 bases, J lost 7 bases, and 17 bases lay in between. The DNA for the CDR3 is TGTGCCTGGAGGTATGGGCGGGCTCCGAATACGCAGTATTTT. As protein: CAWRYGRAPNTQYF.

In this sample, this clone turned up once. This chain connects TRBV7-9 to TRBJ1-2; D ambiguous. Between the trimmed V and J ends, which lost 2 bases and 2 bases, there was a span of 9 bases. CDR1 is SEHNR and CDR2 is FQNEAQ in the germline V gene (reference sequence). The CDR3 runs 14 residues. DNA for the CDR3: TGTGCCAGCAGCTTATCTCTGGGGAACTATGGCTACACCTTC. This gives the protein CASSLSLGNYGYTF.

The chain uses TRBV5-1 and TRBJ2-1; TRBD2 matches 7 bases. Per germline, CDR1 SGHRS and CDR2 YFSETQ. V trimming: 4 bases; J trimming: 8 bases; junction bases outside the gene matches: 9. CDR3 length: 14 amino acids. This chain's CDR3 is CASSLGGAGDEQFF. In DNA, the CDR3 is TGCGCCAGCAGCCTGGGAGGGGCCGGCGATGAGCAGTTCTTC. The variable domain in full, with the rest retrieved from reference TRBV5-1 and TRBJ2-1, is KAGVTQTPRYLIKTRGQQVTLSCSPISGHRSVSWYQQTPGQGLQFLFEYFSETQRNKGNFPGRFSGRQFSNSRSEMNVSTLELGDSALYLCASSLGGAGDEQFFGPGTRLTVL.

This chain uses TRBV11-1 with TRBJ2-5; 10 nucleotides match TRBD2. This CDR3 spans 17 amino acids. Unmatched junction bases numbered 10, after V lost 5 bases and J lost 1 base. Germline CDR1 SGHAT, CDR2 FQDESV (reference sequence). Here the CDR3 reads CASSPRRTSGFQETQYF. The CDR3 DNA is TGTGCCAGCAGCCCCCGAAGGACTAGCGGTTTCCAAGAGACCCAGTACTTC.

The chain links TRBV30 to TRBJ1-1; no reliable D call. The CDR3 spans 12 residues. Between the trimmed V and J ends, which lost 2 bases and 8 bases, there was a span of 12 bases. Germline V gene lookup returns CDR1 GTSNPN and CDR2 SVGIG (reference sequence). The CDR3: CAWSPPGQEAFF. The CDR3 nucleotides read TGTGCCTGGAGTCCACCGGGCCAAGAAGCTTTCTTT.

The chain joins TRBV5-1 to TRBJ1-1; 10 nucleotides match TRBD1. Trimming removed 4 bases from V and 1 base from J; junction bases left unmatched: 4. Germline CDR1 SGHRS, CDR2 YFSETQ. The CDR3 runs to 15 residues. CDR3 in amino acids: CASSVRQGANTEAFF. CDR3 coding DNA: TGCGCCAGCAGCGTCCGACAGGGGGCGAACACTGAAGCTTTCTTT. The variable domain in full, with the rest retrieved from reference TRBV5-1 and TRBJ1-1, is KAGVTQTPRYLIKTRGQQVTLSCSPISGHRSVSWYQQTPGQGLQFLFEYFSETQRNKGNFPGRFSGRQFSNSRSEMNVSTLELGDSALYLCASSVRQGANTEAFFGQGTRLTVV.

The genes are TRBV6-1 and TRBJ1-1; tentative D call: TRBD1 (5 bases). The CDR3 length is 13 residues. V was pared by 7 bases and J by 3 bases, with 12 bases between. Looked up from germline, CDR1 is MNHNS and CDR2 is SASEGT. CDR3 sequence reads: CASMGRGDTEAFF. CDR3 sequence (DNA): TGTGCCAGCATGGGCCGGGGGGACACTGAAGCTTTCTTT.

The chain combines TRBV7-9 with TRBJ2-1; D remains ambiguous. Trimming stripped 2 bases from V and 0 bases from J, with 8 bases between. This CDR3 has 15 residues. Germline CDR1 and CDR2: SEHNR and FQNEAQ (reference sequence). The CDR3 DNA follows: TGTGCCAGCAGCTTAAGCCTGAACTCCTACAATGAGCAGTTCTTC. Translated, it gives CASSLSLNSYNEQFF.